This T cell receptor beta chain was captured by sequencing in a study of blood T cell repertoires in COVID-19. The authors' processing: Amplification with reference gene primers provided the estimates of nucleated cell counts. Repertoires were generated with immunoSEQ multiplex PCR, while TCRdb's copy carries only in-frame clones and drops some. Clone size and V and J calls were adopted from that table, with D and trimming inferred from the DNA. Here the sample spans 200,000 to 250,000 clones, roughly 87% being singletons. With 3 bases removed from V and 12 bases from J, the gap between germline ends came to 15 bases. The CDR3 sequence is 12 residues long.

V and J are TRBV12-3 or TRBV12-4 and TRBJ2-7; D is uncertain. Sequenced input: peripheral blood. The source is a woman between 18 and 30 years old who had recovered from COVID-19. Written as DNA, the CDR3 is TGTGCCAGCAGTTTGACCGGGTCCCTCGGGTACTTC. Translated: CASSLTGSLGYF.